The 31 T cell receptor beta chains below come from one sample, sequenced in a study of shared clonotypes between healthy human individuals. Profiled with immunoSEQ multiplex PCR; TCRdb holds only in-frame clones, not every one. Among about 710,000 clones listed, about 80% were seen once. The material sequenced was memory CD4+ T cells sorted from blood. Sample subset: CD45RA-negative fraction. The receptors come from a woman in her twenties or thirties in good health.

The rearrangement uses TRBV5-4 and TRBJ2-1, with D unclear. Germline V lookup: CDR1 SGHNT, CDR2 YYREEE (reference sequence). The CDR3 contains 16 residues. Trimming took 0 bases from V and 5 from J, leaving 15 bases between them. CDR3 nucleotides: TGTGCCAGCAGCTTGGCGCGAATCGCCACCGACAATGAGCAGTTCTTC. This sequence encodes CASSLARIATDNEQFF. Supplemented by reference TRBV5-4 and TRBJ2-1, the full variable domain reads ETGVTQSPTHLIKTRGQQVTLRCSSQSGHNTVSWYQQALGQGPQFIFQYYREEENGRGNFPPRFSGLQFPNYSSELNVNALELDDSALYLCASSLARIATDNEQFFGPGTRLTVL.

The CDR3 sequence is CASSPTGTGYMNTEAFF. The DNA of the CDR3 is TGTGCCAGCTCACCGACCGGGACAGGGTACATGAACACTGAAGCTTTCTTT. The rearrangement uses TRBV18 and TRBJ1-1; 9 positions agree with TRBD1. Germline CDR1 is KGHSH and CDR2 is LQKENI. Trimming took 3 bases from V and 0 from J; bases not matched to a gene: 8. The CDR3 is 17 amino acids.

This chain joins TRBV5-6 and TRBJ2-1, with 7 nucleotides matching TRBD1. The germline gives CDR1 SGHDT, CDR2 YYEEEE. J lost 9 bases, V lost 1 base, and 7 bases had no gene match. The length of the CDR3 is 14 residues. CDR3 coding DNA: TGTGCCAGCAGCTTGCGGAGACAGGGTGGTGAGCAGTTCTTC. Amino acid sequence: CASSLRRQGGEQFF.

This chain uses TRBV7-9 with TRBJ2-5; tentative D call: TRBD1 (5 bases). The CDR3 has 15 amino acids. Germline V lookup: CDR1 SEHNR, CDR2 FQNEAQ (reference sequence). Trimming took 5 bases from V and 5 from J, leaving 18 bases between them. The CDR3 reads CASSRKGDTFETQYF. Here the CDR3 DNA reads TGTGCCAGCAGCCGAAAAGGGGATACTTTCGAGACCCAGTACTTC.

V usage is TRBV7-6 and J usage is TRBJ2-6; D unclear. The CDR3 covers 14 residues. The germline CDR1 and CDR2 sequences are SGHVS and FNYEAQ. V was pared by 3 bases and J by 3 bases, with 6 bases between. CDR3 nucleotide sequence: TGTGCCAGCAGCTTCATAGGTGGGGCCAACGTCCTGACTTTC. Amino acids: CASSFIGGANVLTF.

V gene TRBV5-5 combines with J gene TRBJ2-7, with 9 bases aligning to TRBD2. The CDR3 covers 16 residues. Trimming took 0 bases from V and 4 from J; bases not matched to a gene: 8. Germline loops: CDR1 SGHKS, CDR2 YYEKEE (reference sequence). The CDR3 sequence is CASSLAVKSGGYEQYF. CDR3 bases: TGTGCCAGCAGCTTGGCGGTTAAGAGCGGGGGGTACGAGCAGTACTTC.

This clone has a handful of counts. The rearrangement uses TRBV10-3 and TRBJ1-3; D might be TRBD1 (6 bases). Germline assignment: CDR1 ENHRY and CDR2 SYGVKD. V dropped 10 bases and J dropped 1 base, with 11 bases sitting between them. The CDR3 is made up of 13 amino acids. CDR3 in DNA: TGTGCCACATCAGGGGTGTCTGGAAACACCATATATTTT. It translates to CATSGVSGNTIYF.

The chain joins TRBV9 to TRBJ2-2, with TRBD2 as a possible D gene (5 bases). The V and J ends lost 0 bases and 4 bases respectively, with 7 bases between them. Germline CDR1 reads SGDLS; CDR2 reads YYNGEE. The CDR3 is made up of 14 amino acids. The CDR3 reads CASSVATSTGELFF. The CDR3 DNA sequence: TGTGCCAGCAGCGTAGCTACTAGCACCGGGGAGCTGTTTTTT.

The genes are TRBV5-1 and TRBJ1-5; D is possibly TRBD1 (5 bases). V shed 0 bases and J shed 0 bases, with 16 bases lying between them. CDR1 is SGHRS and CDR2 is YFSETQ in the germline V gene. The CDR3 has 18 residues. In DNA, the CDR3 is TGCGCCAGCAGCTTGGCCCCTACAGGTCCCAATAGCAATCAGCCCCAGCATTTT. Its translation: CASSLAPTGPNSNQPQHF.

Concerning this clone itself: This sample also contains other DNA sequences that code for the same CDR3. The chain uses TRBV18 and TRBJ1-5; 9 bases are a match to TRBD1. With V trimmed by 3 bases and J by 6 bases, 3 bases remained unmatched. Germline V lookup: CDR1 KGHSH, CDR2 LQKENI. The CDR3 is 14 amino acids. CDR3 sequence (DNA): TGTGCCAGCTCACCGGGACAGGGAGGTCAGCCCCAGCATTTT. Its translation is CASSPGQGGQPQHF. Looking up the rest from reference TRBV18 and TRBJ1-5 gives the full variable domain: NAGVMQNPRHLVRRRGQEARLRCSPMKGHSHVYWYRQLPEEGLKFMVYLQKENIIDESGMPKERFSAEFPKEGPSILRIQQVVRGDSAAYFCASSPGQGGQPQHFGDGTRLSIL.

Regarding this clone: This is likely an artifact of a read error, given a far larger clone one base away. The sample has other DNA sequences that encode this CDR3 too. DNA for the CDR3: TGTGCCAGCAGTCGGAGCTCCTACGAGCAGTACTTC. This sequence encodes CASSRSSYEQYF. The chain recombines TRBV6-1 with TRBJ2-7; D gene unclear. This CDR3 region has 12 residues. Germline CDR1 MNHNS, CDR2 SASEGT. V lost 5 bases and J lost 0, with 5 bases in between.

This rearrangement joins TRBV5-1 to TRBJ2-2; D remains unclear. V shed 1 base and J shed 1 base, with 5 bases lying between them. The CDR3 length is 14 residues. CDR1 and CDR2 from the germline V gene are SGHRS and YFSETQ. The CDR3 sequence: CASSLQENTGELFF. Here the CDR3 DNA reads TGCGCCAGCAGCTTGCAAGAGAACACCGGGGAGCTGTTTTTT.

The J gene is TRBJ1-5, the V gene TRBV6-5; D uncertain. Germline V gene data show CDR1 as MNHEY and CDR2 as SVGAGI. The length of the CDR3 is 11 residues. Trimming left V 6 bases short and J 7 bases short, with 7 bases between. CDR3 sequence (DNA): TGTGCCAGCAGGAAGAGGCAGCCCCAGCATTTT. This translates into CASRKRQPQHF.

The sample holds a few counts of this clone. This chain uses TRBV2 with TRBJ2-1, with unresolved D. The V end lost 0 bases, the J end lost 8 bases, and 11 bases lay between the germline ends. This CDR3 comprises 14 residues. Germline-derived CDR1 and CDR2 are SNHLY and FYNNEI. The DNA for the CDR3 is TGTGCCAGCAGTGAAGCGCTCAGCTTCTATGAGCAGTTCTTC. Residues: CASSEALSFYEQFF.

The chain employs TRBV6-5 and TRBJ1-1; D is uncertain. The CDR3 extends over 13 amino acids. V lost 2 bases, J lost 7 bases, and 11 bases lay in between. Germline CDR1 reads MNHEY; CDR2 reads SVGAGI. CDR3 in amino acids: CASSYELTDEAFF. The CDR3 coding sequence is TGTGCCAGCAGTTACGAACTTACGGATGAAGCTTTCTTT.

CDR3 sequence reads: CASSEALYRTSFILAKNIQYF. CDR3 nucleotides: TGTGCCAGCAGTGAAGCGCTGTATCGGACTAGCTTCATCCTGGCCAAAAACATTCAGTACTTC. V and J are TRBV2 and TRBJ2-4; 8 positions match TRBD2. Germline CDR1 reads SNHLY; CDR2 reads FYNNEI. V shed 0 bases, J shed 1 base, and the junction held 17 bases outside the gene matches. This CDR3 is 21 amino acids long.

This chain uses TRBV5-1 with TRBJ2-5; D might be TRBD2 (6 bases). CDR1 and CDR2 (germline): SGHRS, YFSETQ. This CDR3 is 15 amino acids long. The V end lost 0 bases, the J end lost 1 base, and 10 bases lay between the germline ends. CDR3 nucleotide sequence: TGCGCCAGCAGCTTGGTGGCGGGACTCCAAGAGACCCAGTACTTC. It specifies CASSLVAGLQETQYF.

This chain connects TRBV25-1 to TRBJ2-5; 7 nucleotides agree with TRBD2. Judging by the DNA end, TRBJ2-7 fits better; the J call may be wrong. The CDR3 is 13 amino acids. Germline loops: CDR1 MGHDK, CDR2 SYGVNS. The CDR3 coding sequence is TGTGCCAGCATGGGGCGGGAGAGCTACGAGCAGTACTTC. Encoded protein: CASMGRESYEQYF.

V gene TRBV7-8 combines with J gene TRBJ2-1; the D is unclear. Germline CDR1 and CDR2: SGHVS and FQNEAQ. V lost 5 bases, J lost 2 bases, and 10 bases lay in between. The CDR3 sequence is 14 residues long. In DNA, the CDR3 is TGTGCCAGCAGCCCCCGCCGCACCTACAATGAGCAGTTCTTC. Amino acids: CASSPRRTYNEQFF.

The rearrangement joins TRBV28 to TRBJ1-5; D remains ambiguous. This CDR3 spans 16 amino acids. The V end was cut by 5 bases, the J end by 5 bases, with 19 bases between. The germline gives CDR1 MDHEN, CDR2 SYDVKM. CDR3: CASSPGPRVRDQPQHF. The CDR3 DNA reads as TGTGCCAGCAGTCCCGGCCCGCGGGTTCGCGATCAGCCCCAGCATTTT.

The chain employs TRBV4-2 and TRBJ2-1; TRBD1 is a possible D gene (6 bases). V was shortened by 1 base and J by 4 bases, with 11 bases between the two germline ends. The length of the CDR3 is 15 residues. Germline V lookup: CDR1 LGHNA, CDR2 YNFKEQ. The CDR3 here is CASSQVSDSYNEQFF. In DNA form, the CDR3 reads TGTGCCAGCAGCCAAGTTTCGGACAGTTACAATGAGCAGTTCTTC.

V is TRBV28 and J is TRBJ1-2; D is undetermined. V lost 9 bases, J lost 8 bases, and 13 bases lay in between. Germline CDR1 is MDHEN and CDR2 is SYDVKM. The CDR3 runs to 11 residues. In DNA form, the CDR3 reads TGTGCCAGTAGCCTCAACGAGGGCTACACCTTC. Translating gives CASSLNEGYTF.

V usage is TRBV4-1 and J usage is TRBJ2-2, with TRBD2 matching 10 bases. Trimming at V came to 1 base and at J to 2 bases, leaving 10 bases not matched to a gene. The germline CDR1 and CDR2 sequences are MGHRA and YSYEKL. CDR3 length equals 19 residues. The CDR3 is CASSQVTLAGVGNTGELFF. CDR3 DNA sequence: TGCGCCAGCAGCCAAGTAACGCTAGCGGGAGTCGGTAACACCGGGGAGCTGTTTTTT.

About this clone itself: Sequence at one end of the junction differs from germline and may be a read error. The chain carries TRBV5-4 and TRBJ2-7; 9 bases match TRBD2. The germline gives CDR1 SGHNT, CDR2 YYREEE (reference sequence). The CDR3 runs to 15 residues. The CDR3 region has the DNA TGTGCCAGCAGCTTGTTGGGACTAGCCTCCGACGAGCAGTACTTC. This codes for CASSLLGLASDEQYF.

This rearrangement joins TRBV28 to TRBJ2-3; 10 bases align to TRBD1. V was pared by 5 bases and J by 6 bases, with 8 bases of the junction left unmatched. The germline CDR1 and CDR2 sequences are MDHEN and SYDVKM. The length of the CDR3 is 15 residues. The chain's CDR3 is CASSPPGQGWDTQYF. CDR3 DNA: TGTGCCAGCAGTCCCCCGGGACAGGGGTGGGATACGCAGTATTTT.

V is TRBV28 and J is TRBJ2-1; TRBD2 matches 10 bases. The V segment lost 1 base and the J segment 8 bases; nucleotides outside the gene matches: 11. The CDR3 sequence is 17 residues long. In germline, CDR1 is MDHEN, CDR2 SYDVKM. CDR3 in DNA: TGTGCCAGCAGTTTATCCTCGTGGCTAGCGGGAGCATATGAGCAGTTCTTC. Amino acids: CASSLSSWLAGAYEQFF.

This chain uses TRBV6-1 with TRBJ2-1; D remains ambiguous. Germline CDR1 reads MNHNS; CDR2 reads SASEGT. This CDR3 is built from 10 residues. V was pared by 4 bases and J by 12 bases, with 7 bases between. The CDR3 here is CASSVRTQFF. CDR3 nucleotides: TGTGCCAGCAGTGTCAGGACGCAGTTCTTC.

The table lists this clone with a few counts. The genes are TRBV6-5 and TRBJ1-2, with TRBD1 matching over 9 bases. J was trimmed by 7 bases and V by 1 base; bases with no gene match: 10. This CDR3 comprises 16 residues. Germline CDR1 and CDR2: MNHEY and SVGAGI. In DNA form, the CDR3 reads TGTGCCAGCAGTTACTTAGACGGGACAGGGATGGGTGGCTACACCTTC. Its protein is CASSYLDGTGMGGYTF.

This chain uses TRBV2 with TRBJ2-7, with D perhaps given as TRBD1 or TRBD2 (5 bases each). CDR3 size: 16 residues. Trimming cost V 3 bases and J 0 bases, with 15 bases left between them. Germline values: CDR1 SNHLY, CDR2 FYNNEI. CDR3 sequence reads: CASSDYRQGVSYEQYF. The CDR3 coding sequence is TGTGCCAGCAGTGATTATCGCCAGGGAGTCTCCTACGAGCAGTACTTC.

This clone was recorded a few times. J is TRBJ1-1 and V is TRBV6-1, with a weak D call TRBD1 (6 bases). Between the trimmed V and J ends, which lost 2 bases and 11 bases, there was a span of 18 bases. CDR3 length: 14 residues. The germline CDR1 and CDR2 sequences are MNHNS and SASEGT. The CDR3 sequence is CASSEPGDTLNAFF. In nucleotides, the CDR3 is TGTGCCAGCAGTGAACCGGGGGACACCCTGAACGCTTTCTTT.

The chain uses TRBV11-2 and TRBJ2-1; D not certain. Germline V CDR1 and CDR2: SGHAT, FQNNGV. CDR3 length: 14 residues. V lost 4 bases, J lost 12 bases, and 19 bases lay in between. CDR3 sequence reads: CASSSTFPSYLQFF. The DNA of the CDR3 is TGTGCCAGCAGCTCAACCTTCCCCTCTTACTTGCAGTTCTTC. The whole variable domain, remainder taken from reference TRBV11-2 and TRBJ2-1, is EAGVAQSPRYKIIEKRQSVAFWCNPISGHATLYWYQQILGQGPKLLIQFQNNGVVDDSQLPKDRFSAERLKGVDSTLKIQPAKLEDSAVYLCASSSTFPSYLQFFGPGTRLTVL.